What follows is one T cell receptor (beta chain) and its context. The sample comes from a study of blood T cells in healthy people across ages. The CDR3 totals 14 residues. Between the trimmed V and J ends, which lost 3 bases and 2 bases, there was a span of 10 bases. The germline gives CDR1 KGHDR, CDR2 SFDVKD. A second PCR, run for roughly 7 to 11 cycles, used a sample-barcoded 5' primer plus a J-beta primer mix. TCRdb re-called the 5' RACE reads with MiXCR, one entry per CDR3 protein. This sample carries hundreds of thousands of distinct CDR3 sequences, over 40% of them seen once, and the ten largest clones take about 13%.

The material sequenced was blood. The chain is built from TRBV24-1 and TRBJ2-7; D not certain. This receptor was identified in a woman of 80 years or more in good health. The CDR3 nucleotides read TGTGCCACCAGTGATCGGATAAGCCCCTACGAGCAGTACTTC. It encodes CATSDRISPYEQYF.